The rows below give T cell receptor beta chains drawn from one sample of a study of T cell responses to AZD1222 COVID-19 vaccine. Only in-frame clones appear in the TCRdb table, and some are missing; sequencing was by immunoSEQ multiplex PCR. The sample holds about 67,000 clones, around four fifths seen once. The sequenced sample was peripheral blood, obtained 28 days after the second AZD1222 dose. These receptors were taken from an adult who received the AZD1222 COVID-19 vaccine. Both conserved end residues are part of each CDR3. For some rows the clone size is stated as once, few or many, or as a class when expanded; others skip it.

v_call	j_call	clone_size	cdr3_aa
TRBV5-1	TRBJ2-7	.	CASSLIQGGGEQYF
TRBV6-5	TRBJ1-2	once	CASSPGESFRYTF
TRBV5-4	TRBJ2-7	.	CASSLGGAEYEQYF
TRBV5-1	TRBJ1-2	.	CASSLFTGGNYGYTF
TRBV25-1	TRBJ2-7	few	CASSWSYEQYF
TRBV5-1	TRBJ1-2	.	CASSEDRVFGYTF
TRBV21-1	TRBJ1-1	.	CASTLQGAGTEAFF
TRBV5-1	TRBJ1-1	.	CASSLTGGRSTEAFF
TRBV4-3	TRBJ1-2	few	CASSQDRTANYGYTF
TRBV19	TRBJ2-7	.	CASSTTGSDEQYF
TRBV3-1/TRBV3-2	TRBJ2-5	once	CASSPGTSGEQETQYF
TRBV6-5	TRBJ2-7	once	CASSYAGQGIYEQYF
TRBV27	TRBJ1-2	.	CASSLQGYGYTF
TRBV4-1	TRBJ1-5	.	CASSRYWDRGISNQPQHF
TRBV5-1	TRBJ2-7	.	CASSLENSYEQYF
TRBV6-6	TRBJ1-5	.	CASYLSGGEEAQPQHF
TRBV27	TRBJ2-7	.	CASRLTPGQTYEQYF
TRBV4-3	TRBJ1-6	.	CASSQDRPGAHSPLHF
TRBV19	TRBJ2-3	.	CASSIGRTDTQYF
TRBV3-1/TRBV3-2	TRBJ1-1	.	CASSQDILAGFSSEAFF
TRBV6-5	TRBJ1-6	.	CASSYRISGNSPLHF
TRBV27	TRBJ2-5	few	CASSSKNSVVETQYF